The text below deals with one T cell receptor (beta chain). This sample stems from a study of blood T cell repertoires in COVID-19. Data came from immunoSEQ multiplex PCR; TCRdb stores just in-frame clones and leaves some out. The sample lists hundreds of thousands of clones, 80% to 90% occurring once. The sample comprised peripheral blood. This sequence originates from a woman between 50 and 59 years old with COVID-19, enrolled during active disease.

The CDR3 loop reads CASSPTSGNTYEQYF. CDR3 bases: TGTGCCAGCAGTCCGACTAGCGGGAATACCTACGAGCAGTACTTC. V and J are TRBV27 and TRBJ2-7, with 11 nucleotides matching TRBD2. This CDR3 contains 15 residues. CDR1 is MNHEY and CDR2 is SMNVEV in the germline V gene (reference sequence). V dropped 5 bases and J dropped 2; count of bases not matched to a gene: 5.